The clone carrying this TCR beta chain was counted a few times. Its antigen is unidentified. V shed 1 base and J shed 4 bases, with 8 bases lying between them. Per the germline V gene, CDR1 is MNHNS and CDR2 is SASEGT. The CDR3 length is 13 residues. These data are taken from a study of blood T cells in healthy people across ages. At the level of the study: When template switching was applied, about one barcoded beta molecule was captured per two T cells. Study-wide points: A roughly linear age-dependent decrease characterized TCR beta diversity per million T cells.

A sample-barcoded 5' primer and a J-beta primer mix were used in a second PCR of roughly 7 to 12 cycles. TCRdb itself ran the 5' RACE reads through MiXCR, one entry per CDR3 protein. The table records more than 1 million distinct CDR3 sequences, around 43% of them present only once. The clonotype was recovered from a woman in her sixties in good health. The chain links TRBV6-1 to TRBJ2-7, with D maybe TRBD1 (6 bases). Sample: blood. The CDR3 DNA sequence: TGTGCCAGCAGTGAAGGGACAGTTTACGAGCAGTACTTC. Protein product: CASSEGTVYEQYF.